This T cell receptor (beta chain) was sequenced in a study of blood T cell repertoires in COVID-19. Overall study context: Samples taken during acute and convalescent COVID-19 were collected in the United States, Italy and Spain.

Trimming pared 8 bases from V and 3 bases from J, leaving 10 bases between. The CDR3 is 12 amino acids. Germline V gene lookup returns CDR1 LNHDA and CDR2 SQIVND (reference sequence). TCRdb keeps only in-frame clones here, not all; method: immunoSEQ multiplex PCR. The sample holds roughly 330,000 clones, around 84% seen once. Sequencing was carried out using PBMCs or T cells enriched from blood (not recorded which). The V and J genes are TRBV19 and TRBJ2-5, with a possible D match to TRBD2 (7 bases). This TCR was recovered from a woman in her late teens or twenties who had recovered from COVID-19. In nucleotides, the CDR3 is TGTGCCAGTTCGGGGGGCGAAGAGACCCAGTACTTC. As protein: CASSGGEETQYF.